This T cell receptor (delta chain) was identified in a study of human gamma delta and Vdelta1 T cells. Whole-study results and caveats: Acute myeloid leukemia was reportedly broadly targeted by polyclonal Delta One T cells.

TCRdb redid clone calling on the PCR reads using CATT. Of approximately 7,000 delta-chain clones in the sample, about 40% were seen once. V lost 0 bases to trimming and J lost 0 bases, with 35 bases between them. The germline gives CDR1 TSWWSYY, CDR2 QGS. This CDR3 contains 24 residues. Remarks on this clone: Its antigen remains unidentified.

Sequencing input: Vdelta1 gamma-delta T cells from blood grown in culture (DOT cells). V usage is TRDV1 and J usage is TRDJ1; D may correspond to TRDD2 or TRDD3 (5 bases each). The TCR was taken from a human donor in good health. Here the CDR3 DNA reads TGTGCTCTTGGGGAACTTAAGGGCCGTCCTAAATCCTCCCAGGGGGCCCCGTACACCGATAAACTCATCTTT. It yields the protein CALGELKGRPKSSQGAPYTDKLIF.